This TCR beta chain was recovered during a study of blood T cell repertoires in COVID-19. The table came from immunoSEQ multiplex PCR; TCRdb's copy has only in-frame clones and leaves some out. This sample has approximately 56,000 clones, with 84% found just once. The CDR3 consists of 14 residues. Germline CDR1 is SGHVS and CDR2 is FQNEAQ. Trimming took 3 bases from V and 0 from J, leaving 8 bases between them. This clonotype was obtained from a woman aged 80 or older with acute or convalescent COVID-19. This chain connects TRBV7-8 to TRBJ1-1, with D possibly being TRBD1 (5 bases). Input material: peripheral blood. CDR3 residues: CASSLGPLNTEAFF. The CDR3 DNA sequence: TGTGCCAGCAGCTTGGGGCCCCTGAACACTGAAGCTTTCTTT. Using reference TRBV7-8 and TRBJ1-1 for the parts outside the CDR3, the full variable domain is GAGVSQSPRYKVAKRGQDVALRCDPISGHVSLFWYQQALGQGPEFLTYFQNEAQLDKSGLPSDRFFAERPEGSVSTLKIQRTQQEDSAVYLCASSLGPLNTEAFFGQGTRLTVV.